Sequencing of this T cell receptor (beta chain) was carried out in a study of blood T cells in healthy people across ages (dated by TCRdb to 2013 to 2016). Background on the whole study: Template switching captured roughly one uniquely barcoded TCR beta cDNA molecule per two T cells in model experiments. The study measured age-related changes in TCR beta repertoire diversity using deep sequencing normalized with unique cDNA molecular identifiers. The donors were split into four age groups: young (average around 16 years), middle-aged (39), aged (more than 60) and long-lived (82). To avoid experimental bias, donors of different ages were distributed randomly across sequencing lanes. For two donors (one aged 18 to 30 and one aged 80 or older), the study analyzed two additional independent replicas of 1 million unique cDNA reads from the same blood draw.

The library was built by means of 5' RACE. Sequencing used an Illumina HiSeq 2500. A second PCR of about 7 to 12 cycles was performed with a sample-barcoded 5' primer and a J-beta primer mix. A template-switch 5' adaptor carrying 12 random nucleotides introduced a unique molecular identifier onto each TCR beta cDNA molecule. Each sample yielded at least 2.5 million CDR3-containing paired-end reads. First-strand cDNA synthesis was performed from all RNA using the Mint cDNA synthesis kit, with priming by a TRBC-specific oligonucleotide. All cDNA was treated with uracil-DNA glycosylase and then went through a first 18-cycle PCR with the universal primers M1SS and BC2_uni_R. On the authors' methods: For normalization, 1 million high-quality reads were randomly selected from each sample, with every read carrying a distinct molecular identifier. Reads sharing molecular identifiers were discarded rather than binned into consensus sequences. MiTCR, run with a Q25 quality threshold and the strictest error-elimination algorithm, handled CDR3 identification, clonotype clustering and error correction. A nonparametric unseen species model with Euler transformation was used to estimate lower-bound total TCR beta diversity. TCRdb trimmed public reads at Q25 via fastp, called clones via MiXCR and kept in-frame beta chains. Rows matching on CDR3 protein sequence are summarized as one entry with the most common DNA and genes. The authors' filters were not applied to this entry. This sample gives roughly 900,000 distinct CDR3 sequences in total; around 26% of them show up just once. The ten largest clonotypes hold 15% to 20% of the sample.

To note about this clonotype: The antigen it binds to is not known. Base qualities are not provided; no much larger clone lies one nucleotide away.

Broad study findings and their caveats: Estimates of total diversity based on one million sequenced T cells were regarded as lower bounds and as underestimates. Compared with the aged group, the long-lived group had more naive CD4+ T cells, fewer expanded clones and increased TCR diversity, a pattern suggesting age selection. Observed TCR beta diversity correlated strongly with the percentage of naive T cells measured by flow cytometry. Observed TCR beta diversity per million T cells fell roughly linearly with age, and a significant reduction was already apparent by age about 38. Because the CMV infection status of the donors was unknown, age-related changes in expanded clonotypes may potentially have been confounded. Bulk unsorted PBMC profiling prevented conclusive comparison of naive and antigen-experienced compartments.

As encoded in the germline V gene, CDR1 is MNHNS while CDR2 is SASEGT. V drops 2 bases and J drops 6 bases, leaving 12 bases in between. The CDR3, from cysteine to phenylalanine, totals 14 residues. The sequence is cut down to CDR3 DNA, 42 bases in frame from base 1. The donors were 40 or so Caucasian individuals from Russia, aged roughly 6 to 100 years, who were systemically healthy. Around 9.9 milliliters of peripheral blood were collected from each donor into EDTA-treated Vacutainer tubes. Ficoll-Paque density-gradient centrifugation was used to isolate PBMCs, with at least 7 million per sample. Trizol reagent was used to extract total RNA from the PBMCs, yielding at least 5.5 micrograms per sample. Naive CD45RAhigh/CD27high T cell percentages were measured by flow cytometry on a PBMC aliquot from every donor.

The TCR originated in a woman over 75 in good health. The sample comprised blood. The chain was built from TRBV6-1 and TRBJ2-3; TRBD2 is possibly the D segment (6 matching bases). The nucleotide sequence is given as TGTGCCAGCAGTGAAAACGCGGGGAGGGATACGCAGTATTTT. Its protein is CASSENAGRDTQYF.